Listed below are T cell receptor beta chains from one sample, sequenced in a study of cytomegalovirus exposure and HLA in healthy donors. Profiled with immunoSEQ multiplex PCR; TCRdb holds only in-frame clones, not every one. The sample lists 150,000 or so clones, 70% to 80% occurring once. Source material: PBMCs. The receptors originated from a man aged 25-45 years in good health and CMV-seropositive. Both conserved end residues are part of each CDR3. Each record gives: clone size, D gene, V gene, J gene, CDR3 DNA, CDR3 protein. D genes are given only for firm matches. Clone size, where shown, is once, few, many, or a class for clones that have expanded.

abundance: once
d_gene: NA
v_gene: TRBV14
j_gene: TRBJ1-1
CDR3nt: TGTGCCAGCAGCCAAGATAGCAACACTGAAGCTTTCTTT
CDR3aa: CASSQDSNTEAFF

abundance: NA
d_gene: NA
v_gene: TRBV28
j_gene: TRBJ2-6
CDR3nt: TGTGCCAGCAGTTTCTCTACAGCCGGGACTCTTTACTCTGGGGCCAACGTCCTGACTTTC
CDR3aa: CASSFSTAGTLYSGANVLTF

abundance: NA
d_gene: TRBD1
v_gene: TRBV5-4
j_gene: TRBJ2-3
CDR3nt: TGTGCCAGCAGCGTTCGGGACAGGGGGCTTTTTGATACGCAGTATTTT
CDR3aa: CASSVRDRGLFDTQYF

abundance: few
d_gene: NA
v_gene: TRBV28
j_gene: TRBJ1-2
CDR3nt: TGTGCCAGCACCCGAGGAATAGGCTCCTATGGCTACACCTTC
CDR3aa: CASTRGIGSYGYTF

abundance: NA
d_gene: NA
v_gene: TRBV5-1
j_gene: TRBJ1-1
CDR3nt: TGCGCCAGCAGCTTGCGACAGACCTCTGAAGCTTTCTTT
CDR3aa: CASSLRQTSEAFF

abundance: NA
d_gene: TRBD1
v_gene: TRBV30
j_gene: TRBJ2-3
CDR3nt: TGTGCCTGGAGTGGACAGGGCCCGGATACGCAGTATTTT
CDR3aa: CAWSGQGPDTQYF

abundance: NA
d_gene: NA
v_gene: TRBV9
j_gene: TRBJ1-3
CDR3nt: TGTGCCAGCAGCGTACGGACGGACAGCTCTGGAAACACCATATATTTT
CDR3aa: CASSVRTDSSGNTIYF

abundance: once
d_gene: NA
v_gene: TRBV18
j_gene: TRBJ2-3
CDR3nt: TGTGCCAGCTCACCCCCTGGCACAGATACGCAGTATTTT
CDR3aa: CASSPPGTDTQYF

abundance: once
d_gene: TRBD2
v_gene: TRBV25-1
j_gene: TRBJ2-5
CDR3nt: TGTGCCAGCAGTGGCCAAGCCCCTACGCGGGAGCTGCCAGAGACCCAGTACTTC
CDR3aa: CASSGQAPTRELPETQYF

abundance: NA
d_gene: NA
v_gene: TRBV4-2
j_gene: TRBJ2-3
CDR3nt: TGTGCCAGCAGCCAAGATGTGGGGCCCAGCACAGATACGCAGTATTTT
CDR3aa: CASSQDVGPSTDTQYF

abundance: NA
d_gene: TRBD1
v_gene: TRBV12-5
j_gene: TRBJ2-7
CDR3nt: TGTGCTAGTGGTTTGGTACAAGGAGACAGGGTATACGAGCAGTACTTC
CDR3aa: CASGLVQGDRVYEQYF

abundance: NA
d_gene: TRBD2
v_gene: TRBV30
j_gene: TRBJ2-3
CDR3nt: TGTGCCTGGAGTGTACTAGCGGGAGTAGGGGATACGCAGTATTTT
CDR3aa: CAWSVLAGVGDTQYF

abundance: once
d_gene: TRBD1
v_gene: TRBV2
j_gene: TRBJ1-5
CDR3nt: TGTGCCAGCAGTTGGGACAGGGCTAGCAATCAGCCCCAGCATTTT
CDR3aa: CASSWDRASNQPQHF

abundance: NA
d_gene: NA
v_gene: TRBV6-5
j_gene: TRBJ2-5
CDR3nt: TGTGCCAGCAGTTTGGGACTTATGACAGTCGGGGAGACCCAGTACTTC
CDR3aa: CASSLGLMTVGETQYF

abundance: NA
d_gene: TRBD1
v_gene: TRBV2
j_gene: TRBJ2-7
CDR3nt: TGTGCCAGCAGTAGGGGGCTGAATTCCTACGAGCAGTACTTC
CDR3aa: CASSRGLNSYEQYF

abundance: NA
d_gene: NA
v_gene: TRBV7-9
j_gene: TRBJ2-7
CDR3nt: TGTTCCAGCAGCTTAGCTCCGGGCCTAAACCCTAGCTCGGGCGAGCAGTACTTC
CDR3aa: CSSSLAPGLNPSSGEQYF

abundance: NA
d_gene: NA
v_gene: TRBV20-1
j_gene: TRBJ2-7
CDR3nt: TGCAGTGCTGGGAGGTACGAGCAGTACTTC
CDR3aa: CSAGRYEQYF

abundance: NA
d_gene: TRBD1
v_gene: TRBV28
j_gene: TRBJ1-2
CDR3nt: TGTGCCAGCAGTGCCGCAGGGGGTCCAGCTAACTATGGCTACACCTTC
CDR3aa: CASSAAGGPANYGYTF

abundance: once
d_gene: TRBD1
v_gene: TRBV9
j_gene: TRBJ2-1
CDR3nt: TGTGCCAGCAGCGTTTCCGCCGGGACAGTATACAATGAGCAGTTCTTC
CDR3aa: CASSVSAGTVYNEQFF

abundance: once
d_gene: NA
v_gene: TRBV29-1
j_gene: TRBJ2-2
CDR3nt: TGCAGCGTTGCCGGCGGGGCGAACACCGGGGAGCTGTTTTTT
CDR3aa: CSVAGGANTGELFF

abundance: NA
d_gene: NA
v_gene: TRBV25-1
j_gene: TRBJ1-1
CDR3nt: TGTGCCAGCAGTGAAGCAGGACTTTCGGGCAGCACTGAAGCTTTCTTT
CDR3aa: CASSEAGLSGSTEAFF

abundance: NA
d_gene: TRBD1
v_gene: TRBV29-1
j_gene: TRBJ2-7
CDR3nt: TGCAGCGTTGCTCCTCCGGGGACAGGGGAATACGAGCAGTACTTC
CDR3aa: CSVAPPGTGEYEQYF

abundance: NA
d_gene: NA
v_gene: TRBV12-5
j_gene: TRBJ1-1
CDR3nt: TGTGCTAGTGGTAAACCAACAGGGCTGAACACTGAAGCTTTCTTT
CDR3aa: CASGKPTGLNTEAFF

abundance: NA
d_gene: NA
v_gene: TRBV29-1
j_gene: TRBJ1-2
CDR3nt: TGCAGCGTTGAAGAACAGGGAAATGGCTACACCTTC
CDR3aa: CSVEEQGNGYTF

abundance: NA
d_gene: TRBD2
v_gene: TRBV7-6
j_gene: TRBJ2-7
CDR3nt: TGTGCCAGCAGCCAACGGGAGGAGTACGAGCAGTACTTC
CDR3aa: CASSQREEYEQYF

abundance: NA
d_gene: TRBD1
v_gene: TRBV28
j_gene: TRBJ2-7
CDR3nt: TGTGCCAGCAGTTTGTCAGGGGGCAACGAGCAGTACTTC
CDR3aa: CASSLSGGNEQYF

abundance: NA
d_gene: TRBD2
v_gene: TRBV2
j_gene: TRBJ2-5
CDR3nt: TGTGCCAGCCAGACTAGCGGCCAAGAGACCCAGTACTTC
CDR3aa: CASQTSGQETQYF

abundance: NA
d_gene: NA
v_gene: TRBV10-1
j_gene: TRBJ1-5
CDR3nt: TGCGCCAGCAGTGCCTACCAGGGAGGAAGCAATCAGCCCCAGCATTTT
CDR3aa: CASSAYQGGSNQPQHF

abundance: NA
d_gene: TRBD2
v_gene: TRBV7-9
j_gene: TRBJ2-7
CDR3nt: TGTGCCAGCAGTCCTACTAGCGCTGGGGCCTACGAGCAGTACTTC
CDR3aa: CASSPTSAGAYEQYF

abundance: NA
d_gene: NA
v_gene: TRBV2
j_gene: TRBJ2-2
CDR3nt: TGTGCCAGCAGCAACGTAGCGGCGAACACCGGGGAGCTGTTTTTT
CDR3aa: CASSNVAANTGELFF

abundance: NA
d_gene: TRBD1
v_gene: TRBV29-1
j_gene: TRBJ1-1
CDR3nt: TGCAGCGTGGGTCAGGGGGCTGGCACTGAAGCTTTCTTT
CDR3aa: CSVGQGAGTEAFF

abundance: NA
d_gene: NA
v_gene: TRBV5-6
j_gene: TRBJ1-5
CDR3nt: TGTGCCAGCAGCTTGGGGGCGACTCAGCCCCAGCATTTT
CDR3aa: CASSLGATQPQHF

abundance: NA
d_gene: TRBD2
v_gene: TRBV19
j_gene: TRBJ2-7
CDR3nt: TGTGCCAGTAGTCAGGCGACTAGCGAGGGGCAGTACTTC
CDR3aa: CASSQATSEGQYF

abundance: NA
d_gene: NA
v_gene: TRBV2
j_gene: TRBJ2-7
CDR3nt: TGTGCGGACCGGGACAGGGCTAGCGGGAGCGACGAGCAGTACTTC
CDR3aa: CADRDRASGSDEQYF

abundance: NA
d_gene: TRBD2
v_gene: TRBV2
j_gene: TRBJ2-1
CDR3nt: TGTGCCAGCAGTGAAGAGCGGGAGGGGGGCAATGAGCAGTTCTTC
CDR3aa: CASSEEREGGNEQFF

abundance: NA
d_gene: TRBD2
v_gene: TRBV27
j_gene: TRBJ2-2
CDR3nt: TGTGCCAGCAGCGCGCGGGGGTCTAGACGTGCCACCGGGGAGCTGTTTTTT
CDR3aa: CASSARGSRRATGELFF

abundance: NA
d_gene: NA
v_gene: TRBV28
j_gene: TRBJ2-7
CDR3nt: TGTGCCAGCAGTTTATTACCGGGGAGCTCCTACGAGCAGTACTTC
CDR3aa: CASSLLPGSSYEQYF

abundance: NA
d_gene: TRBD1
v_gene: TRBV2
j_gene: TRBJ2-5
CDR3nt: TGTGCCAGCAGTGTCCAGGGGGCGAGGGAGACCCAGTACTTC
CDR3aa: CASSVQGARETQYF

abundance: NA
d_gene: TRBD1
v_gene: TRBV2
j_gene: TRBJ1-3
CDR3nt: TGTGCCAGCAGGCGGGACAGGCTTTCTGAAAACACCATATATTTT
CDR3aa: CASRRDRLSENTIYF

abundance: NA
d_gene: TRBD2
v_gene: TRBV9
j_gene: TRBJ2-7
CDR3nt: TGTGCCAGCAGCGTAGCTTCGACTAGCGGGTCCTACGAGCAGTACTTC
CDR3aa: CASSVASTSGSYEQYF

abundance: NA
d_gene: TRBD2
v_gene: TRBV7-9
j_gene: TRBJ2-1
CDR3nt: TGTGCCAGCAGCCAGGGACTAGCGATAATCCTTGACAATGAGCAGTTCTTC
CDR3aa: CASSQGLAIILDNEQFF

abundance: NA
d_gene: TRBD1
v_gene: TRBV14
j_gene: TRBJ2-3
CDR3nt: TGTGCCAGCAGCACCTTTACCGGGGGACAGGGGAGGGACACAGATACGCAGTATTTT
CDR3aa: CASSTFTGGQGRDTDTQYF

abundance: NA
d_gene: NA
v_gene: TRBV23-1
j_gene: TRBJ2-3
CDR3nt: TGCGCCAGCAGTGCGAGATTCAGGGAAACAGATACGCAGTATTTT
CDR3aa: CASSARFRETDTQYF

abundance: NA
d_gene: TRBD1
v_gene: TRBV4-2
j_gene: TRBJ1-5
CDR3nt: TGTGCCAGCAGCCAAGATAGAGGCAGGGGGCATCAGCCCCAGCATTTT
CDR3aa: CASSQDRGRGHQPQHF

abundance: once
d_gene: NA
v_gene: TRBV19
j_gene: TRBJ2-7
CDR3nt: TGTGCCAGTAGTGCCACGGTTAGCTACGAGCAGTACTTC
CDR3aa: CASSATVSYEQYF

abundance: NA
d_gene: NA
v_gene: TRBV4-2
j_gene: TRBJ2-3
CDR3nt: TGTGCCAGCAGCCAAGCTTTTGAGGATACGCAGTATTTT
CDR3aa: CASSQAFEDTQYF

abundance: NA
d_gene: TRBD1
v_gene: TRBV6-5
j_gene: TRBJ2-7
CDR3nt: TGTGCCAGCAGTTACCGCTCGACAGGGGTCCCCTACGAGCAGTACTTC
CDR3aa: CASSYRSTGVPYEQYF

abundance: NA
d_gene: NA
v_gene: TRBV7-6
j_gene: TRBJ2-5
CDR3nt: TGTGCCAGCAGCTTAGGAAGCAACCAAGAGACCCAGTACTTC
CDR3aa: CASSLGSNQETQYF

abundance: NA
d_gene: TRBD1
v_gene: TRBV5-4
j_gene: TRBJ1-1
CDR3nt: TGTGCCAGCAGCTTCCCGGGACAGTGGGACATGAACACTGAAGCTTTCTTT
CDR3aa: CASSFPGQWDMNTEAFF

abundance: NA
d_gene: NA
v_gene: TRBV19
j_gene: TRBJ2-7
CDR3nt: TGTGCCAGTAGTCCAGGGGTACACTCCTACGAGCAGTACTTC
CDR3aa: CASSPGVHSYEQYF

abundance: NA
d_gene: NA
v_gene: TRBV29-1
j_gene: TRBJ1-1
CDR3nt: TGCAGCGTGAATCAGGGTTACACTGAAGCTTTCTTT
CDR3aa: CSVNQGYTEAFF

abundance: NA
d_gene: TRBD2
v_gene: TRBV7-2
j_gene: TRBJ2-3
CDR3nt: TGTGCCAGCAGCTTAGAGGCTAGCGGGAGATATGATACGCAGTATTTT
CDR3aa: CASSLEASGRYDTQYF

abundance: once
d_gene: NA
v_gene: TRBV12-2
j_gene: TRBJ1-2
CDR3nt: TGTGCAAGTCGCTTTAGATGGTTTCAAAACTATGGCTACACCTTC
CDR3aa: CASRFRWFQNYGYTF

abundance: NA
d_gene: TRBD2
v_gene: TRBV29-1
j_gene: TRBJ2-3
CDR3nt: TGCAGCGCCGGGAGGTTAGTTAGGGAGTCTGGCACAGATACGCAGTATTTT
CDR3aa: CSAGRLVRESGTDTQYF

abundance: NA
d_gene: TRBD1
v_gene: TRBV7-6
j_gene: TRBJ1-5
CDR3nt: TGTGCCAGCAGCTTCGGAGGGGGCGGTCAGCCCCAGCATTTT
CDR3aa: CASSFGGGGQPQHF

abundance: NA
d_gene: TRBD2
v_gene: TRBV28
j_gene: TRBJ2-7
CDR3nt: TGTGCCAGCAGTTTTTGGAGCGTTAGCGGGAGCTCCTACGAGCAGTACTTC
CDR3aa: CASSFWSVSGSSYEQYF

abundance: NA
d_gene: TRBD1
v_gene: TRBV6-1
j_gene: TRBJ1-5
CDR3nt: TGTGCCAGCATCAAAGACAGGGGCAATCAGCCCCAGCATTTT
CDR3aa: CASIKDRGNQPQHF

abundance: NA
d_gene: NA
v_gene: TRBV7-9
j_gene: TRBJ2-1
CDR3nt: TGTGCCAGCAGGCCAGGGTCCTACAATGAGCAGTTCTTC
CDR3aa: CASRPGSYNEQFF